Listed below are T cell receptor beta chains from one sample, sequenced in a study of T-cell reconstitution after alpha-beta-depleted transplantation in children. TCRdb reprocessed the PCR reads via MiXCR and lists one record per CDR3 protein. This table holds around 200,000 distinct CDR3 sequences, around 9.6% found once. Sequencing was performed on PBMCs from the stem cell graft donor, taken from the stem cell graft. These receptor sequences come from a human donor who donated a stem cell graft to a child with acute lymphoblastic leukemia. CDR3s leave out the opening cysteine and the closing phenylalanine or tryptophan. The order of the fields is V gene, J gene, CDR3 protein.

v_call: TRBV4-2; j_call: TRBJ1-2; cdr3_aa: ASSQDLHGYT
v_call: TRBV2; j_call: TRBJ1-4; cdr3_aa: ASDTTDKLF
v_call: TRBV5-1; j_call: TRBJ2-7; cdr3_aa: ASSLAPGESQQY
v_call: TRBV20-1; j_call: TRBJ1-1; cdr3_aa: SAIQVTGVLEAF
v_call: TRBV27; j_call: TRBJ2-7; cdr3_aa: ASNQGQGHGGEQY
v_call: TRBV7-9; j_call: TRBJ2-2; cdr3_aa: ASSSGRYTGELF
v_call: TRBV6-5; j_call: TRBJ2-5; cdr3_aa: ASSYSPGTWQETQY
v_call: TRBV6-5; j_call: TRBJ1-2; cdr3_aa: ASSYSTGYYGYT
v_call: TRBV4-2; j_call: TRBJ2-5; cdr3_aa: ASSQDRRGQRETQY
v_call: TRBV5-1; j_call: TRBJ1-3; cdr3_aa: ASSLAGRNTIY
v_call: TRBV11-2; j_call: TRBJ2-3; cdr3_aa: ASSLVDFTDTQY
v_call: TRBV29-1; j_call: TRBJ2-7; cdr3_aa: SVGAGAAYEQY
v_call: TRBV5-1; j_call: TRBJ1-1; cdr3_aa: ASSFSGGETEAF
v_call: TRBV20-1; j_call: TRBJ1-1; cdr3_aa: SAGGGYTEAF
v_call: TRBV12-3/TRBV12-4; j_call: TRBJ1-1; cdr3_aa: ASSTSGIEAF
v_call: TRBV24-1; j_call: TRBJ2-3; cdr3_aa: ATDDRSSDTQY
v_call: TRBV5-1; j_call: TRBJ1-5; cdr3_aa: ASSLEGMNQPQH
v_call: TRBV19; j_call: TRBJ2-3; cdr3_aa: ASSGEGGDTQY
v_call: TRBV4-3; j_call: TRBJ2-3; cdr3_aa: ASSQEPLSTDTQY
v_call: TRBV27; j_call: TRBJ2-3; cdr3_aa: ASNPSGGADTQY
v_call: TRBV6-2/TRBV6-3; j_call: TRBJ2-1; cdr3_aa: ASSYPTTLDGNEQF
v_call: TRBV5-1; j_call: TRBJ1-1; cdr3_aa: ASGITDLNTEAF
v_call: TRBV29-1; j_call: TRBJ2-7; cdr3_aa: SVAQGAYEQY
v_call: TRBV10-2; j_call: TRBJ2-7; cdr3_aa: ASSEGAKQY
v_call: TRBV7-6; j_call: TRBJ2-3; cdr3_aa: ASSPQGGSPGDTQY
v_call: TRBV7-9; j_call: TRBJ1-1; cdr3_aa: ASSQADSMNTEAF
v_call: TRBV19; j_call: TRBJ1-5; cdr3_aa: ASSPNRILSNQPQH
v_call: TRBV6-6; j_call: TRBJ2-3; cdr3_aa: ASSYPVADTQY
v_call: TRBV7-8; j_call: TRBJ2-1; cdr3_aa: ASSLVGGLNEQF
v_call: TRBV18; j_call: TRBJ1-1; cdr3_aa: ASSKISEGWTEAF
v_call: TRBV19; j_call: TRBJ2-7; cdr3_aa: ASSILSSAQEQY
v_call: TRBV5-1; j_call: TRBJ2-6; cdr3_aa: ASRGGANVLT
v_call: TRBV28; j_call: TRBJ1-3; cdr3_aa: ASSDSAGNTIY
v_call: TRBV5-1; j_call: TRBJ2-1; cdr3_aa: ASSGDRGIDNEQF
v_call: TRBV29-1; j_call: TRBJ2-5; cdr3_aa: SVGQGSIQETQY
v_call: TRBV12-3/TRBV12-4; j_call: TRBJ1-2; cdr3_aa: ASAVAVTLYGYT
v_call: TRBV7-9; j_call: TRBJ1-1; cdr3_aa: ASSPMTGGKTEAF
v_call: TRBV5-1; j_call: TRBJ1-5; cdr3_aa: ASSEDGEGQPQH
v_call: TRBV7-6; j_call: TRBJ2-6; cdr3_aa: ASSLGWDTGESGANVLT
v_call: TRBV7-2; j_call: TRBJ2-2; cdr3_aa: ASSLGFEGGELF
v_call: TRBV7-9; j_call: TRBJ2-7; cdr3_aa: ASSLVGPTRNEQY
v_call: TRBV24-1; j_call: TRBJ2-5; cdr3_aa: ATSDSAQETQY
v_call: TRBV5-1; j_call: TRBJ2-1; cdr3_aa: ASSSEAFNEQF
v_call: TRBV10-3; j_call: TRBJ1-4; cdr3_aa: AISPKGEKLF
v_call: TRBV10-3; j_call: TRBJ2-1; cdr3_aa: AIRPTSGETYNEQF
v_call: TRBV2; j_call: TRBJ1-4; cdr3_aa: ASSEALGRGEKLF
v_call: TRBV7-9; j_call: TRBJ1-4; cdr3_aa: ASSPRQGGTDEKLF
v_call: TRBV6-5; j_call: TRBJ2-5; cdr3_aa: ASSYGASGGLVETQY